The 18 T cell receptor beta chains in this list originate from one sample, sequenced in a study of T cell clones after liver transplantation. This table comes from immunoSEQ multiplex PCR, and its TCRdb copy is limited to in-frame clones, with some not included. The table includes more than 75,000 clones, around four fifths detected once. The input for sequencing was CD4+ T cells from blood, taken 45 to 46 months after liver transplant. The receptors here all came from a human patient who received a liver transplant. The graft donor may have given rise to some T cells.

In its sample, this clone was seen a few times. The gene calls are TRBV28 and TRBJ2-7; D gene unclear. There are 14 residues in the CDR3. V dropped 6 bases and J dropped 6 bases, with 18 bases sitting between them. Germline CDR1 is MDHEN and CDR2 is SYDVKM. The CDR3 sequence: CASSSGPYPAEQYF. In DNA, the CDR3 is TGTGCCAGCAGCTCAGGACCGTACCCGGCCGAGCAGTACTTC.

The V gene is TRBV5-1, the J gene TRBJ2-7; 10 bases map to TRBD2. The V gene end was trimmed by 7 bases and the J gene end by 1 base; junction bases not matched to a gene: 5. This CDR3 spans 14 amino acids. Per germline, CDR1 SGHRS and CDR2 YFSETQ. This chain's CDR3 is CASGVLAGSYEQYF. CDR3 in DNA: TGCGCCAGCGGGGTACTAGCGGGATCCTACGAGCAGTACTTC.

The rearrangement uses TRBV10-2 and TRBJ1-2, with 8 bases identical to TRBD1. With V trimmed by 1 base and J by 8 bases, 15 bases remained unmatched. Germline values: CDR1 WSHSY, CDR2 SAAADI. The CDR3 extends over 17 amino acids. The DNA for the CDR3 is TGCGCCAGCAGTGAGTTAACAGGGGGGGCCATACGGAGAGGCTACACCTTC. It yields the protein CASSELTGGAIRRGYTF.

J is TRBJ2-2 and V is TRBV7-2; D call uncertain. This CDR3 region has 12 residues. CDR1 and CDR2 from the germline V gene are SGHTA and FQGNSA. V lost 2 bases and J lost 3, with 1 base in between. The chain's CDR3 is CASSLYTGELFF. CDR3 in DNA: TGTGCCAGCAGCTTATACACCGGGGAGCTGTTTTTT.

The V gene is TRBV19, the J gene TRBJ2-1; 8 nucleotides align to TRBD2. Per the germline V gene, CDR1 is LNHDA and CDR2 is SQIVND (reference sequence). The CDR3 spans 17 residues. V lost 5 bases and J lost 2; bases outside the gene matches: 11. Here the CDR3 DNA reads TGTGCCAGTAGTCTGAAGCGGGAGCGCAACCCCTACAATGAGCAGTTCTTC. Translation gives CASSLKRERNPYNEQFF.

The CDR3 spells CASGVAVGQPQHF. CDR3 nucleotide sequence: TGTGCCAGCGGAGTGGCGGTAGGGCAGCCCCAGCATTTT. This chain joins TRBV2 and TRBJ1-5, with unresolved D. Trimming took off 8 bases at V and 7 bases at J, with 15 bases between the two ends. The length of the CDR3 is 13 residues. Germline-derived CDR1 and CDR2 are SNHLY and FYNNEI.

DNA for the CDR3: TGTGCCAGCAGCACCCCGGGGTACAATGAGCAGTTCTTC. Residues: CASSTPGYNEQFF. The chain employs TRBV9 and TRBJ2-1, with TRBD2 as a possible D gene (5 bases). This CDR3 is 13 amino acids long. Between the trimmed V and J ends, which lost 4 bases and 4 bases, there was a span of 9 bases. The germline V gene has CDR1 SGDLS and CDR2 YYNGEE.

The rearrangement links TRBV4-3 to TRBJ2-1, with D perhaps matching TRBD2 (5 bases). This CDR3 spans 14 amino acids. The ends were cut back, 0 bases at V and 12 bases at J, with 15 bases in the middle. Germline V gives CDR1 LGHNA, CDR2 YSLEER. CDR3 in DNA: TGCGCCAGCAGCCAAGAACTGGAGCGGTGGGGGCAGTTCTTC. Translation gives CASSQELERWGQFF.

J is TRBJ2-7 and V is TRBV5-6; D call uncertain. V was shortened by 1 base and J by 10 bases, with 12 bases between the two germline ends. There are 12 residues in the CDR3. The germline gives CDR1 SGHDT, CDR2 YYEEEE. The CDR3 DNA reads TGTGCCAGCAGCTTGAGACGCGGCCCACAGTACTTC. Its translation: CASSLRRGPQYF.

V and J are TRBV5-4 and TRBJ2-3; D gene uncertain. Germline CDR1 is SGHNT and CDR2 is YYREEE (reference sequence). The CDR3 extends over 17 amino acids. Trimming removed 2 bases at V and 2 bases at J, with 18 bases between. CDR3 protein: CASSLPGSPTLTDTQYF. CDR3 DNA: TGTGCCAGCAGCTTACCCGGGTCTCCAACCCTCACAGATACGCAGTATTTT.

The CDR3 DNA follows: TGTGCCAGCAGCAAAGTAGGGGAAAGCTCCTACAATGAGCAGTTCTTC. Translating it yields CASSKVGESSYNEQFF. This chain links TRBV21-1 with TRBJ2-1; the table's D call of TRBD1 was not tested on the DNA. TRBV21-1 corresponds to a pseudogene. The CDR3 is 16 residues long.

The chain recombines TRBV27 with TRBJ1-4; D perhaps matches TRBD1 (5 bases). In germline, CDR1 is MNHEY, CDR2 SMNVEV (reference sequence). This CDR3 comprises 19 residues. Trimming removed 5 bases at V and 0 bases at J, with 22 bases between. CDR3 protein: CASSHHGRWRGTTNEKLFF. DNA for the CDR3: TGTGCCAGCAGTCACCACGGGCGTTGGAGGGGTACAACTAATGAAAAACTGTTTTTT.

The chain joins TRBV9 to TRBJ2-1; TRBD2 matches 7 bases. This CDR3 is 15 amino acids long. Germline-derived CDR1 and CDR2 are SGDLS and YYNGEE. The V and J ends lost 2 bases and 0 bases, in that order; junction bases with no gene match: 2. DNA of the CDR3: TGTGCCAGCAGCGTGACTAGCAACTCCTACAATGAGCAGTTCTTC. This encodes CASSVTSNSYNEQFF.

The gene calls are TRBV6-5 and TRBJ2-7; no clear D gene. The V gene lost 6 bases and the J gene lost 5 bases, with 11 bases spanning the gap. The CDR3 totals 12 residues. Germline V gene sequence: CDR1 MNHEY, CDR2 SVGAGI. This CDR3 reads CASSRHRDEQYF. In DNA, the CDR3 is TGTGCCAGCAGCCGCCACAGAGACGAGCAGTACTTC.

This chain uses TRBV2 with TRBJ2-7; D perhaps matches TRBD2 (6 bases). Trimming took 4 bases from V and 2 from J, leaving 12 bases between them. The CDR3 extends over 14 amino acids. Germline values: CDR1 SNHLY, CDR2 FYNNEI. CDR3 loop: CASSGGGGAYEQYF. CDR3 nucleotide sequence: TGTGCCAGCAGTGGTGGAGGAGGGGCCTACGAGCAGTACTTC.

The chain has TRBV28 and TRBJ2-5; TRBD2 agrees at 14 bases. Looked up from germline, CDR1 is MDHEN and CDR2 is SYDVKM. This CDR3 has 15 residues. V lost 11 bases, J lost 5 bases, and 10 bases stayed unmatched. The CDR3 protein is CAGSTSGRAGETQYF. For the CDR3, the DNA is TGTGCCGGCTCGACTAGCGGGAGGGCCGGGGAGACCCAGTACTTC.

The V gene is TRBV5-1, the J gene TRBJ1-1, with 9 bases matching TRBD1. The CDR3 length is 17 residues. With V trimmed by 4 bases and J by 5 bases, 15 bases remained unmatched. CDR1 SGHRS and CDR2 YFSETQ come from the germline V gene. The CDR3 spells CASSLDGPGTGRTEAFF. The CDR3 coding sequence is TGCGCCAGCAGCCTGGACGGCCCCGGGACAGGGAGGACTGAAGCTTTCTTT.

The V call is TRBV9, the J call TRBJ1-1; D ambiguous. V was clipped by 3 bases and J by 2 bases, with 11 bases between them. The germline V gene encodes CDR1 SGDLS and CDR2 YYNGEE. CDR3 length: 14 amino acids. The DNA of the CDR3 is TGTGCCAGCAGCGCCGGGATATCCAACACTGAAGCTTTCTTT. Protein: CASSAGISNTEAFF.